There are many counts of the clone carrying this TCR beta chain. The antigen remains undetermined. The record originates from a study of T cell repertoires in cytomegalovirus infection. Study-level information: HLA-C-restricted CMV epitopes, recently identified, and well-studied HLA-B-restricted ones were used by the study.

The junction had 14 bases not matched to a gene; V was cut back by 2 bases and J by 2 bases. Germline V gene lookup returns CDR1 SGHVS and CDR2 FQNEAQ. The CDR3 totals 19 residues. TCRdb reprocessed the reads via MiXCR and lists one record per CDR3 protein. Of 450,000 to 650,000 distinct CDR3 sequences in the sample, just under 40% were seen once. The gene calls are TRBV7-8 and TRBJ1-4, with 7 bases matching TRBD1. The specimen comprised cultured PBMCs, sampled from culture after CMV antigen stimulation. The clonotype originates from a human donor in good health (CMV status not recorded). Some clones in this sample may be carry-over from other donors' samples. The CDR3 protein is CASSLFYRGLAKTNEKLFF. In nucleotides, the CDR3 is TGTGCCAGCAGCTTATTTTACAGGGGCCTTGCAAAGACTAATGAAAAACTGTTTTTT.